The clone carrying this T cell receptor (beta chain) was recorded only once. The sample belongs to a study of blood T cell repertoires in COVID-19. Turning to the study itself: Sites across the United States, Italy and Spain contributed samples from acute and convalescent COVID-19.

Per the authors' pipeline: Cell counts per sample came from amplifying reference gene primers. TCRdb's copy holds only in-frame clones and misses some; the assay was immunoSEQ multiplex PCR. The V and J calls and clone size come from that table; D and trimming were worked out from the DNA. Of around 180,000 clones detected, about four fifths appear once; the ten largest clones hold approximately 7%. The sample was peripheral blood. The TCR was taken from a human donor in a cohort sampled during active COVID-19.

DNA for the CDR3: TGTGCCAGCAGTCGAGGTCAGGGGGCAGGTGAAGCTTTCTTT. Protein: CASSRGQGAGEAFF. The chain is built from TRBV3-1 (or the pseudogene TRBV3-2) and TRBJ1-1, with 8 bases fitting TRBD1. This CDR3 region has 14 residues. Trimming at V came to 6 bases and at J to 7 bases, leaving 10 bases not matched to a gene. Germline CDR1 is LGHDT and CDR2 is YNNKEL (reference sequence).